The 5 T cell receptor beta chains presented below share a single source sample, sequenced in a study of CD8 T cells in Susac syndrome. An amount of RNA that ranged from roughly 0.45 to 1 ug was reverse transcribed with random hexamers. TCRdb re-called the immunoSEQ multiplex PCR reads with MiXCR, one entry per CDR3 protein. The sample includes some 200,000 distinct CDR3 sequences, 95% of them seen just once. The material sequenced was CD4+ T cells from PBMCs. These receptors originate from a human donor with multiple sclerosis.

The chain is built from TRBV29-1 and TRBJ1-5; 9 bases agree with TRBD1. The CDR3 sequence is 14 residues long. Germline V gives CDR1 SQVTM, CDR2 ANQGSEA. V lost 4 bases and J lost 4; bases outside the gene matches: 5. Here the CDR3 DNA reads TGCAGCGTTGCGGGCGGGACAGGGAATCAGCCCCAGCATTTT. Amino acids: CSVAGGTGNQPQHF.

The CDR3 sequence: CSARDPKAGTGELFF. CDR3 DNA sequence: TGCAGTGCTAGAGATCCGAAAGCGGGGACCGGGGAGCTGTTTTTT. This chain joins TRBV20-1 and TRBJ2-2; 7 bases are shared with TRBD2. Germline CDR1 and CDR2: DFQATT and SNEGSKA (reference sequence). The CDR3 sequence is 15 residues long. The trim removed 0 bases at V and 5 bases at J, leaving 6 bases unmatched.

The chain recombines TRBV12-3 or TRBV12-4 with TRBJ2-7; D assignment may be TRBD1 or TRBD2 (5 bases each). Deletions cut 6 bases from V and 2 bases from J, with 17 bases between. The CDR3 is made up of 15 amino acids. CDR3: CASSRNAEGPYEQYF. CDR3 coding DNA: TGTGCCAGCAGCCGCAACGCCGAGGGGCCCTACGAGCAGTACTTC.

The chain uses TRBV9 and TRBJ2-1; D might be TRBD2 (5 bases). The CDR3 totals 12 residues. The V gene's germline CDR1 is SGDLS and CDR2 YYNGEE. Trimming took 0 bases from V and 9 from J, leaving 7 bases between them. CDR3 loop: CASSVGTVEQFF. The CDR3 DNA is TGTGCCAGCAGCGTAGGGACTGTTGAGCAGTTCTTC.

The CDR3 sequence is CASSLLGQGRDTQYF. The CDR3 DNA reads as TGTGCCAGCAGTTTATTGGGACAGGGACGAGATACGCAGTATTTT. The chain couples TRBV27 to TRBJ2-3; 9 nucleotides line up with TRBD1. V shed 1 base and J 5 bases; nucleotides not matched to a gene: 4. CDR1 and CDR2 (germline): MNHEY, SMNVEV (reference sequence). The CDR3 extends over 15 amino acids.